This is a list of T cell receptor beta chains from one sample in a study of cytomegalovirus exposure and HLA in healthy donors. Produced via immunoSEQ multiplex PCR; TCRdb's table is partial and in-frame only. The data show 100,000 or so clones, 12% seen once. The sequenced material came from PBMCs. The receptors stem from a man aged 40-50 years in good health and CMV-seropositive. Each CDR3 is given with its conserved first and last residue. The D gene is left open where the match is weak. Clone size is shown for a subset of rows, as once, few, many or a class of expanded clone.

v_call: TRBV30
j_call: TRBJ1-5
clone_size: NA
cdr3_length: 14
d_call: NA
cdr3_aa: CAWDSQFSNQPQHF
cdr3_nt: TGTGCCTGGGACAGCCAATTTAGCAATCAGCCCCAGCATTTT

v_call: TRBV19
j_call: TRBJ1-2
clone_size: few
cdr3_length: 16
d_call: TRBD1
cdr3_aa: CASSLGTGLSNYGYTF
cdr3_nt: TGTGCCAGTAGTCTAGGGACAGGTCTATCCAACTATGGCTACACCTTC

v_call: TRBV15
j_call: TRBJ2-1
clone_size: NA
cdr3_length: 15
d_call: TRBD2
cdr3_aa: CATSRDRGEWNEQFF
cdr3_nt: TGTGCCACCAGCAGAGATCGGGGGGAGTGGAATGAGCAGTTCTTC

v_call: TRBV7-2
j_call: TRBJ2-3
clone_size: NA
cdr3_length: 16
d_call: TRBD2
cdr3_aa: CASSLRLAASTDTQYF
cdr3_nt: TGTGCCAGCAGCTTACGACTAGCGGCCAGCACAGATACGCAGTATTTT

v_call: TRBV18
j_call: TRBJ2-2
clone_size: NA
cdr3_length: 15
d_call: NA
cdr3_aa: CASSPPTVITGELFF
cdr3_nt: TGTGCCAGCTCACCTCCGACAGTGATCACCGGGGAGCTGTTTTTT

v_call: TRBV5-6
j_call: TRBJ2-2
clone_size: NA
cdr3_length: 15
d_call: TRBD2
cdr3_aa: CASSRLAGGLGELFF
cdr3_nt: TGTGCCAGCAGCCGACTAGCGGGAGGCCTCGGGGAGCTGTTTTTT

v_call: TRBV7-8
j_call: TRBJ1-4
clone_size: NA
cdr3_length: 17
d_call: TRBD1
cdr3_aa: CASRQGAIFRTNEKLFF
cdr3_nt: TGTGCCAGCAGGCAGGGGGCGATTTTCCGCACTAATGAAAAACTGTTTTTT

v_call: TRBV13
j_call: TRBJ2-1
clone_size: NA
cdr3_length: 19
d_call: NA
cdr3_aa: CASSSQGTGIGVRTGEQFF
cdr3_nt: TGTGCCAGCAGCTCCCAAGGAACAGGGATAGGTGTCCGTACTGGTGAGCAGTTCTTC

v_call: TRBV7-2
j_call: TRBJ2-3
clone_size: NA
cdr3_length: 16
d_call: TRBD1
cdr3_aa: CASSPLGTVPTDTQYF
cdr3_nt: TGTGCCAGCAGCCCACTAGGGACAGTGCCCACAGATACGCAGTATTTT

v_call: TRBV5-1
j_call: TRBJ2-5
clone_size: few
cdr3_length: 15
d_call: TRBD2
cdr3_aa: CASSLPSGYQETQYF
cdr3_nt: TGCGCCAGCAGCTTGCCTAGCGGATATCAAGAGACCCAGTACTTC

v_call: TRBV29-1
j_call: TRBJ2-3
clone_size: few
cdr3_length: 14
d_call: NA
cdr3_aa: CSALTRYTTDTQYF
cdr3_nt: TGCAGCGCCTTGACTAGATACACCACAGATACGCAGTATTTT

v_call: TRBV27
j_call: TRBJ2-7
clone_size: few
cdr3_length: 13
d_call: TRBD1
cdr3_aa: CASRPGQGYEQYF
cdr3_nt: TGTGCCAGCAGGCCGGGACAGGGGTACGAGCAGTACTTC

v_call: TRBV25-1
j_call: TRBJ2-3
clone_size: few
cdr3_length: 15
d_call: NA
cdr3_aa: CASSDSGTSTDTQYF
cdr3_nt: TGTGCCAGCAGTGATAGCGGAACTAGCACAGATACGCAGTATTTT

v_call: TRBV6-6
j_call: TRBJ2-7
clone_size: once
cdr3_length: 12
d_call: NA
cdr3_aa: CASRQPDYEQYF
cdr3_nt: TGTGCCAGCAGACAGCCAGACTACGAGCAGTACTTC

v_call: TRBV4-1
j_call: TRBJ2-7
clone_size: NA
cdr3_length: 16
d_call: NA
cdr3_aa: CASSQAAGQPSYEQYF
cdr3_nt: TGCGCCAGCAGCCAAGCGGCGGGACAGCCCTCCTACGAGCAGTACTTC

v_call: TRBV6-1
j_call: TRBJ2-2
clone_size: few
cdr3_length: 15
d_call: TRBD2
cdr3_aa: CASSALAMNTGELFF
cdr3_nt: TGTGCCAGCAGTGCACTAGCGATGAACACCGGGGAGCTGTTTTTT